This T cell receptor beta chain was sequenced during a study of regulatory T cells in long-lasting Graves disease. Whole-study findings and limits: Authors noted too few samples as a limitation.

Construction of the TCR beta libraries employed iRepertoire HTBI primers in conjunction with Arm-PCR of CDR3 regions. Each CDR3 protein is one row after TCRdb ran MiXCR on the multiplex PCR reads. Among 550,000 to 600,000 distinct CDR3 sequences listed, about 16% were seen once. Time point indicated: newly diagnosed GD, antithyroid drugs for less than 3 months. The TCR library was made from RNA that had been extracted from PBMCs in TRIzol. This clonotype was seen repeatedly, ten times or more. The antigen remains undetermined. These sequences were also reported in another study, on T cells in Graves' hyperthyroidism and ophthalmopathy. That paper notes: With a duration under 2 months, the hyperthyroidism was newly diagnosed in patients aged 18 to 65.

Material: peripheral blood mononuclear cells (PBMCs), obtained at new diagnosis, from a patient treated with antithyroid drugs. The clonotype originates from a man aged 18 to 29 with Graves disease.

The CDR3 bases are TGCGCCAGCAGTCGGGACAGCAACACTGAAGCTTTCTTT. Its translation is CASSRDSNTEAFF. The chain employs TRBV5-1 and TRBJ1-1, with TRBD1 identical over 7 bases. With V trimmed by 5 bases and J by 2 bases, 3 bases remained unmatched. The germline CDR1 and CDR2 sequences are SGHRS and YFSETQ. The CDR3 length is 13 residues.